This TCR beta chain was observed in a study of T cell repertoires in cytomegalovirus infection. Study observations and caveats: The study identified carriers of CMV plus the relevant HLA from cumulative public TCR beta family frequency. Ex vivo responses were dominated by HLA-C-restricted CMV-specific TCR beta clonotypes.

This clonotype was detected once. What it binds is unknown. In TCRdb, the reads were re-called with MiXCR into one record per CDR3 protein. The profile covers around 300,000 distinct CDR3 sequences, with less than 25% appearing a single time and approximately 20% taken by the ten largest. Germline CDR1 SGHAT, CDR2 FQNNGV. V lost 5 bases and J lost 3, with 7 bases in between. This CDR3 spans 12 amino acids. This TCR came from a human donor in good health (CMV status not recorded). Some clones in this sample may be carry-over from other donors' samples. Here the sequenced sample was cultured PBMCs, taken from culture after CMV antigen stimulation. This sequence joins TRBV11-2 and TRBJ1-1, with D perhaps TRBD1 (5 bases). The CDR3 loop is CASSRDDTEAFF. CDR3 coding DNA: TGTGCCAGCAGCAGGGACGACACTGAAGCTTTCTTT.